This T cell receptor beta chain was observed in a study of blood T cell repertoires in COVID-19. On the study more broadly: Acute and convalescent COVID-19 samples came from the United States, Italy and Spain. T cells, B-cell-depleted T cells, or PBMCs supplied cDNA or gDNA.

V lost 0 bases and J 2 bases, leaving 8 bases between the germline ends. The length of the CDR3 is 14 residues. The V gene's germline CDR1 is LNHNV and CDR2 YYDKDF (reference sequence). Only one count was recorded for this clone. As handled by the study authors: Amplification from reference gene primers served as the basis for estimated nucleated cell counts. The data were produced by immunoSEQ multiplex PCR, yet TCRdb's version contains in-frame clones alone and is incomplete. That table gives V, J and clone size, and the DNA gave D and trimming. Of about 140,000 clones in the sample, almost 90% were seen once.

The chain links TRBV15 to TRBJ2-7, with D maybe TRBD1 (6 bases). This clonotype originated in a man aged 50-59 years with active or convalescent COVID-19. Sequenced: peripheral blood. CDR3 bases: TGTGCCACCAGCAGAGAGGACAGAACCTACGAGCAGTACTTC. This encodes CATSREDRTYEQYF.